This record looks at one T cell receptor (beta chain) sequence and its context. This sample is part of a study of T cell responses to AZD1222 COVID-19 vaccine. The CDR3 has 16 residues. The germline V gene has CDR1 LNHDA and CDR2 SQIVND (reference sequence). Trimming removed 5 bases at V and 0 bases at J, with 14 bases between. Clones were read by immunoSEQ multiplex PCR, and TCRdb kept only the in-frame ones, dropping some. The table shows roughly 67,000 clones, with about three quarters occurring only once. The input for sequencing was peripheral blood, taken on day 0 of AZD1222 vaccination. The source is an adult in good health. This chain connects TRBV19 to TRBJ1-5; TRBD1 might be the D (6 bases). The CDR3 protein is CASSETGVYSNQPQHF. DNA of the CDR3: TGTGCCAGTAGTGAGACAGGAGTCTATAGCAATCAGCCCCAGCATTTT.